These T cell receptor beta chains were read from a single sample in a study of OX40 agonist ivuxolimab in advanced cancers. The table came from immunoSEQ multiplex PCR; TCRdb's copy has only in-frame clones and leaves some out. The sample lists fewer than 45,000 clones; roughly 84% were seen once. The specimen comprised CD4+ or CD8+ T cells sorted from blood, sampled in a trial of the OX40 agonist ivuxolimab. All receptors derive from an adult with an advanced solid tumor such as melanoma, head and neck, liver or kidney cancer. Each CDR3 is given with its conserved first and last residue.

j_call: TRBJ1-5
v_call: TRBV29-1
cdr3_aa: CSVQAYSNQPQHF

j_call: TRBJ2-3
v_call: TRBV21-1
cdr3_aa: CASSSSGNHTDTQYF

j_call: TRBJ2-5
v_call: TRBV2
cdr3_aa: CASRQRDWLQETQYF

j_call: TRBJ1-2
v_call: TRBV5-1
cdr3_aa: CASSLGDEGYTF

j_call: TRBJ1-1
v_call: TRBV11-1
cdr3_aa: CASSYLSLNTEAFF

j_call: TRBJ2-7
v_call: TRBV6-1
cdr3_aa: CASRVGTTYEQYF

j_call: TRBJ2-1
v_call: TRBV19
cdr3_aa: CASVRRGGNFPSYNEQFF

j_call: TRBJ2-7
v_call: TRBV4-1
cdr3_aa: CASSQDSTSGTLKQYF

j_call: TRBJ2-5
v_call: TRBV5-1
cdr3_aa: CASHPGGVMETQYF

j_call: TRBJ1-5
v_call: TRBV7-2
cdr3_aa: CASSPGQGNQPQHF

j_call: TRBJ2-7
v_call: TRBV14
cdr3_aa: CASSQGHSGAYEQYF

j_call: TRBJ1-2
v_call: TRBV6-5
cdr3_aa: CASSRETGNYGYTF

j_call: TRBJ2-5
v_call: TRBV7-8
cdr3_aa: CASSLGPSGGWETQYF

j_call: TRBJ2-3
v_call: TRBV7-8
cdr3_aa: CASSLSSIGTQYF

j_call: TRBJ2-1
v_call: TRBV5-1
cdr3_aa: CASSLVFSEQFF

j_call: TRBJ2-5
v_call: TRBV11-2
cdr3_aa: CASSLAQAGPLTETQYF

j_call: TRBJ1-2
v_call: TRBV5-4
cdr3_aa: CASSHGDRGSYGYTF

j_call: TRBJ2-2
v_call: TRBV4-1
cdr3_aa: CASSQAARTRMVGELFF

j_call: TRBJ2-2
v_call: TRBV19
cdr3_aa: CASSTGEGSGELFF

j_call: TRBJ2-5
v_call: TRBV28
cdr3_aa: CASSPPQTGLETQYF

j_call: TRBJ2-7
v_call: TRBV18
cdr3_aa: CASSPPGTGSYEQYF

j_call: TRBJ2-7
v_call: TRBV5-5
cdr3_aa: CASSLAGYIYEQYF

j_call: TRBJ1-1
v_call: TRBV4-2
cdr3_aa: CASSQGAENTEAFF

j_call: TRBJ2-7
v_call: TRBV6-5
cdr3_aa: CASSPRRSYEQYF

j_call: TRBJ1-4
v_call: TRBV9
cdr3_aa: CASSVEGRPDEKLFF

j_call: TRBJ2-5
v_call: TRBV18
cdr3_aa: CASSPVGGAGETQYF

j_call: TRBJ2-1
v_call: TRBV7-9
cdr3_aa: CASSAGLAGVEQFF

j_call: TRBJ1-1
v_call: TRBV7-7
cdr3_aa: CASSPLLLTNTEAFF

j_call: TRBJ2-7
v_call: TRBV5-1
cdr3_aa: CASSLDGGSYEQYF

j_call: TRBJ2-2
v_call: TRBV5-1
cdr3_aa: CASSNYPGTGELFF

j_call: TRBJ2-4
v_call: TRBV7-3
cdr3_aa: CASSLGTSGSQNIQYF

j_call: TRBJ1-3
v_call: TRBV30
cdr3_aa: CASSTRRDSGNTIYF

j_call: TRBJ1-5
v_call: TRBV19
cdr3_aa: CASSMMGGGQPQHF

j_call: TRBJ1-2
v_call: TRBV30
cdr3_aa: CAWNPPQGANYGYTF

j_call: TRBJ1-5
v_call: TRBV16
cdr3_aa: CASSHEGSNQPQHF

j_call: TRBJ2-2
v_call: TRBV13
cdr3_aa: CASSLGGQGNTGELFF

j_call: TRBJ2-7
v_call: TRBV10-1
cdr3_aa: CASIKGGYSYEQYF

j_call: TRBJ2-2
v_call: TRBV29-1
cdr3_aa: CSGGPQGDTGELFF

j_call: TRBJ2-1
v_call: TRBV5-6
cdr3_aa: CASSFDSGEVYNEQFF

j_call: TRBJ2-7
v_call: TRBV9
cdr3_aa: CASDDSGWTPSEQYF

j_call: TRBJ2-7
v_call: TRBV5-8
cdr3_aa: CASSLRGKGGEQYF

j_call: TRBJ1-5
v_call: TRBV18
cdr3_aa: CASSPPGVRANQPQHF

j_call: TRBJ1-5
v_call: TRBV14
cdr3_aa: CASSQGTGRNQPQHF

j_call: TRBJ1-1
v_call: TRBV7-8
cdr3_aa: CASSSGREAFF

j_call: TRBJ2-2
v_call: TRBV6-1
cdr3_aa: CASSEQKPDFVWTGNTGELFF

j_call: TRBJ1-5
v_call: TRBV19
cdr3_aa: CASSPTGNQPQHF

j_call: TRBJ2-7
v_call: TRBV6-1
cdr3_aa: CASSPTAGGFEQYF

j_call: TRBJ2-3
v_call: TRBV2
cdr3_aa: CASSAQDLAESTDTQYF

j_call: TRBJ2-5
v_call: TRBV18
cdr3_aa: CASSPLGGQRSGGETQYF

j_call: TRBJ2-1
v_call: TRBV7-2
cdr3_aa: CASSPLGGGLNEQFF

j_call: TRBJ1-1
v_call: TRBV19
cdr3_aa: CASSPLSRTNTEAFF